Following are 17 T cell receptor beta chains from one sample sequenced in a study of blood T cell repertoires in COVID-19. Repertoires were generated with immunoSEQ multiplex PCR, while TCRdb's copy carries only in-frame clones and drops some. The sample holds 430,000 or so clones, 70% to 90% seen once. Source material: PBMCs or T cells enriched from blood (not recorded which). Receptors were obtained from a woman aged 40 to 55 who had recovered from COVID-19.

The chain uses TRBV27 and TRBJ2-7; 10 positions agree with TRBD2. CDR3 length: 15 amino acids. Germline V lookup: CDR1 MNHEY, CDR2 SMNVEV (reference sequence). Unmatched junction bases numbered 4, after V lost 4 bases and J lost 1 base. CDR3 amino acids: CASSSLAGGSYEQYF. The CDR3 DNA follows: TGTGCCAGCAGTTCATTAGCGGGAGGTTCCTACGAGCAGTACTTC.

This sequence joins TRBV12-3 or TRBV12-4 and TRBJ2-5, with D perhaps TRBD2 (5 bases). CDR3 size: 13 residues. The V gene lost 7 bases and the J gene lost 2 bases, with 11 bases spanning the gap. CDR3 DNA sequence: TGTGCCAGCACGGAGGTTCCACAAGAGACCCAGTACTTC. This gives the protein CASTEVPQETQYF.

This clone occurred once. The V and J genes are TRBV7-2 and TRBJ2-5; TRBD2 matches at 10 bases. The CDR3 loop spans 16 amino acids. Germline assignment: CDR1 SGHTA and CDR2 FQGNSA. Germline trimming cut 5 bases from V and 4 bases from J; bases unmatched to any gene: 10. The CDR3 sequence: CASSQMSGRGSETQYF. CDR3 nucleotide sequence: TGTGCCAGCAGCCAGATGAGCGGGAGGGGTTCAGAGACCCAGTACTTC.

This clone was counted between two and nine times. The chain combines TRBV25-1 with TRBJ1-4, with a possible D match to TRBD1 (5 bases). Trimming cost V 0 bases and J 7 bases, with 12 bases left between them. The germline gives CDR1 MGHDK, CDR2 SYGVNS. The CDR3 contains 15 residues. CDR3 in amino acids: CASSEYSGGGEKLFF. DNA of the CDR3: TGTGCCAGCAGTGAATATTCGGGGGGAGGTGAAAAACTGTTTTTT.

This chain connects TRBV15 to TRBJ1-5; no clear D. The V and J ends lost 1 base and 3 bases respectively, with 10 bases between them. Germline CDR1 is LNHNV and CDR2 is YYDKDF (reference sequence). This CDR3 has 15 residues. CDR3 loop: CATSRGGNNNQPQHF. CDR3 in DNA: TGTGCCACCAGCAGAGGAGGCAACAACAATCAGCCCCAGCATTTT. The full variable domain, in which reference TRBV15 and TRBJ1-5 provide the parts outside the CDR3, is DAMVIQNPRYQVTQFGKPVTLSCSQTLNHNVMYWYQQKSSQAPKLLFHYYDKDFNNEADTPDNFQSRRPNTSFCFLDIRSPGLGDTAMYLCATSRGGNNNQPQHFGDGTRLSIL.

V is TRBV3-1 (or the pseudogene TRBV3-2) and J is TRBJ1-1; tentative D call: TRBD1 (6 bases). In germline, CDR1 is LGHDT, CDR2 YNNKEL (reference sequence). CDR3 length: 17 residues. Trimming took off 2 bases at V and 8 bases at J, with 24 bases between the two ends. The chain's CDR3 is CASSQKPYFGRDNEAFF. The CDR3 DNA follows: TGTGCCAGCAGCCAAAAACCATATTTTGGCCGGGACAACGAAGCTTTCTTT.

DNA for the CDR3: TGCGCCAGCTCCCAGTCGAACACTGAAGCTTTCTTT. It yields the protein CASSQSNTEAFF. This chain connects TRBV5-1 to TRBJ1-1; no definite D call. Germline lookup yields CDR1 SGHRS and CDR2 YFSETQ. The CDR3 runs to 12 residues. With 7 bases removed from V and 1 base from J, the gap between germline ends came to 8 bases.

The chain recombines TRBV5-6 with TRBJ2-3, with a weak D call TRBD2 (6 bases). Germline assignment: CDR1 SGHDT and CDR2 YYEEEE. With 0 bases removed from V and 1 base from J, the gap between germline ends came to 9 bases. The CDR3 runs 15 residues. CDR3 DNA: TGTGCCAGCAGCTTGGGCGGGGTTGGCACAGATACGCAGTATTTT. Residues: CASSLGGVGTDTQYF.

The chain has TRBV19 and TRBJ1-1; D is unresolved. Trimming shortened V by 5 bases and J by 5 bases, and 18 bases separated the two germline ends. Germline CDR1 and CDR2: LNHDA and SQIVND (reference sequence). The CDR3 loop spans 15 amino acids. The CDR3 DNA is TGTGCCAGTAGTTTTGGAGGAGTGAAGGGTACTGAAGCTTTCTTT. Translating it yields CASSFGGVKGTEAFF.

The chain carries TRBV5-4 and TRBJ1-2; D call uncertain. The CDR3 loop spans 14 amino acids. CDR1 SGHNT and CDR2 YYREEE come from the germline V gene (reference sequence). V was trimmed by 1 base and J by 8 bases, leaving 15 bases between them. The CDR3 loop reads CASSLQVVAGGYTF. The CDR3 coding sequence is TGTGCCAGCAGCTTGCAGGTTGTGGCGGGCGGCTACACCTTC.

This clone was detected once. This sequence joins TRBV7-9 and TRBJ2-1; no firm D call. This CDR3 has 14 amino acids. The germline CDR1 and CDR2 sequences are SEHNR and FQNEAQ (reference sequence). V gave up 5 bases and J gave up 1 base, with 9 bases separating them. The CDR3 here is CASSPPPSYNEQFF. The CDR3 DNA follows: TGTGCCAGCAGCCCCCCCCCGTCCTACAATGAGCAGTTCTTC.

The table lists this clone with a count of one. V gene TRBV6-5 combines with J gene TRBJ2-5, with D tentatively TRBD1 (5 bases). Trimming removed 2 bases from V and 5 bases from J, with 12 bases in between. CDR3 size: 14 residues. Germline CDR1 MNHEY, CDR2 SVGAGI. CDR3 DNA sequence: TGTGCCAGCAGTTACGGGCGACAGAGGGAGACCCAGTACTTC. Protein product: CASSYGRQRETQYF.

The genes are TRBV27 and TRBJ2-1, with D possibly TRBD2 on 6 matching bases. Germline V gene lookup returns CDR1 MNHEY and CDR2 SMNVEV (reference sequence). The CDR3 runs to 15 residues. Trimming shortened V by 5 bases and J by 4 bases, and 15 bases separated the two germline ends. The CDR3: CASSPLGLGYNEQFF. The CDR3 DNA reads TGTGCCAGCAGTCCGCTGGGACTGGGTTACAATGAGCAGTTCTTC.

The rearrangement joins TRBV6-2 or TRBV6-3 to TRBJ2-7; TRBD1 matches 9 bases. Germline V gene data show CDR1 as MNHEY and CDR2 as SVGEGT. The junction had 9 bases not matched to a gene; V was cut back by 0 bases and J by 3 bases. The CDR3 contains 17 residues. The CDR3 DNA reads as TGTGCCAGCAGTTACTCGAGACAGGGGGGAGGATTCTACGAGCAGTACTTC. Protein product: CASSYSRQGGGFYEQYF.

The V call is TRBV29-1, the J call TRBJ1-2; D ambiguous. V was shortened by 4 bases and J by 4 bases, with 13 bases between the two germline ends. Germline assignment: CDR1 SQVTM and CDR2 ANQGSEA. The CDR3 totals 13 residues. CDR3 region: CSVVEGMTYGYTF. In DNA, the CDR3 is TGCAGCGTTGTGGAGGGTATGACCTATGGCTACACCTTC. Combining the CDR3 with reference TRBV29-1 and TRBJ1-2 gives the whole variable domain SAVISQKPSRDICQRGTSLTIQCQVDSQVTMMFWYRQQPGQSLTLIATANQGSEATYESGFVIDKFPISRPNLTFSTLTVSNMSPEDSSIYLCSVVEGMTYGYTFGSGTRLTVV.

V is TRBV7-8 and J is TRBJ1-6, with D possibly matching TRBD1 (5 bases). V shed 0 bases and J shed 9 bases, with 12 bases lying between them. Germline V gives CDR1 SGHVS, CDR2 FQNEAQ. The CDR3 has 15 residues. The CDR3 DNA reads TGTGCCAGCAGCTTAGCGGAAGGGGATGGTTCACCCCTCCACTTT. Amino acids: CASSLAEGDGSPLHF.

The chain is built from TRBV4-1 and TRBJ2-5, with 7 bases identical to TRBD1. Germline V lookup: CDR1 MGHRA, CDR2 YSYEKL. The CDR3 extends over 17 amino acids. The junction had 9 bases not matched to a gene; V was cut back by 1 base and J by 1 base. The CDR3 nucleotides read TGCGCCAGCAGCCAAGGTTGGTCGTCAGGGGGCCAAGAGACCCAGTACTTC. Residues: CASSQGWSSGGQETQYF.